This T cell receptor (beta chain) was captured by sequencing in a study of cytomegalovirus exposure and HLA in healthy donors. Study-wide findings and caveats: In vitro data verified a few CMV-associated chains as specific for CMV antigens.

As concerns this clone: Its antigen is still unknown.

Both 60 Vbeta primers and 13 Jbeta primers went into the PCR. The table came from immunoSEQ multiplex PCR; TCRdb's copy has only in-frame clones and leaves some out. The sample has more than 150,000 clones, around 83% seen once. This CDR3 has 14 residues. Germline V CDR1 and CDR2: SNHLY, FYNNEI. Trimming pared 3 bases from V and 7 bases from J, leaving 13 bases between. This rearrangement joins TRBV2 to TRBJ1-5; D uncertain. The specimen was PBMCs. The sequence was obtained from a young woman in good health and CMV-seronegative. CDR3 protein: CASSDDLNYQPQHF. DNA for the CDR3: TGTGCCAGCAGTGATGATCTGAACTACCAGCCCCAGCATTTT. The full variable domain, its missing parts supplied by reference TRBV2 and TRBJ1-5, is EPEVTQTPSHQVTQMGQEVILRCVPISNHLYFYWYRQILGQKVEFLVSFYNNEISEKSEIFDDQFSVERPDGSNFTLKIRSTKLEDSAMYFCASSDDLNYQPQHFGDGTRLSIL.